The 13 T cell receptor beta chains below all came from one sample that was sequenced in a study of T cells in tuberculosis. Sequencing used immunoSEQ multiplex PCR; TCRdb keeps in-frame clones, though not all of them. The repertoire holds 25,000 to 35,000 clones, with less than 97% as singletons. The specimen was PBMCs. These receptor sequences come from a donor aged 10 to 29 with latent tuberculosis or without tuberculosis infection.

The CDR3, as DNA: TGTGCCAGCTCCCAGGAAAGCACAGATACGCAGTATTTT. Translation: CASSQESTDTQYF. V and J are TRBV2 and TRBJ2-3, with D unresolved. V was shortened by 8 bases and J by 0 bases, with 9 bases between the two germline ends. The CDR3 consists of 13 residues. Germline-derived CDR1 and CDR2 are SNHLY and FYNNEI.

This clone was picked up one time. Likely a read error: the CDR3 ends without its conserved phenylalanine or tryptophan. It is unclear where the CDR3 begins or ends on the DNA, so no DNA is shown, and the CDR3 is as TCRdb lists it. J is TRBJ2-3 and V is TRBV6-1; the table names TRBD2, a call not compared with the DNA. From germline, CDR1 is MNHNS and CDR2 SASEGT. From its first to its last residue, the CDR3 has 11 amino acids. The CDR3 sequence: CASLGIPGTLY.

The gene calls are TRBV2 and TRBJ2-2; TRBD2 might be the D (6 bases). The CDR3 covers 14 residues. Trimming cost V 6 bases and J 2 bases, with 10 bases left between them. Per the germline V gene, CDR1 is SNHLY and CDR2 is FYNNEI. CDR3 coding DNA: TGTGCCAGCAGGGGACTTCTCAACACCGGGGAGCTGTTTTTT. Amino acid sequence: CASRGLLNTGELFF. Variable domain in full (rest from reference TRBV2 and TRBJ2-2): EPEVTQTPSHQVTQMGQEVILRCVPISNHLYFYWYRQILGQKVEFLVSFYNNEISEKSEIFDDQFSVERPDGSNFTLKIRSTKLEDSAMYFCASRGLLNTGELFFGEGSRLTVL.

The chain combines TRBV6-6 with TRBJ2-7; TRBD1 aligns across 7 bases. Germline V CDR1 and CDR2: MNHNY, SVGAGI (reference sequence). Trimming took 6 bases from V and 4 from J; bases not matched to a gene: 9. This CDR3 has 14 residues. The CDR3 DNA sequence: TGTGCCAGCAGGGTGGGGACAGCCCCTTACGAGCAGTACTTC. Protein: CASRVGTAPYEQYF.

This clone was counted a single time. The chain links TRBV5-8 to TRBJ1-3; D might be TRBD1 (6 bases). The V gene lost 2 bases and the J gene lost 0 bases, with 9 bases spanning the gap. CDR1 SGHTS and CDR2 YDEGEE come from the germline V gene. The CDR3 has 15 residues. The chain's CDR3 is CASSFWDTSGNTIYF. CDR3 sequence (DNA): TGTGCCAGCAGCTTCTGGGACACCTCTGGAAACACCATATATTTT.

The chain has TRBV6-6 and TRBJ1-2; D remains ambiguous. The germline gives CDR1 MNHNY, CDR2 SVGAGI (reference sequence). The V and J ends lost 5 bases and 4 bases respectively, with 17 bases between them. This CDR3 comprises 15 residues. CDR3 sequence (DNA): TGTGCCAGCAGTCCCGAGACCCACAGAGCCTATGGCTACACCTTC. Translated, it gives CASSPETHRAYGYTF.

The chain couples TRBV7-6 to TRBJ1-1; D might be TRBD1 (5 bases). Germline lookup yields CDR1 SGHVS and CDR2 FNYEAQ. The length of the CDR3 is 13 residues. Trimming stripped 2 bases from V and 5 bases from J, with 9 bases between. The CDR3 sequence is CASSLSKGTEAFF. In DNA form, the CDR3 reads TGTGCCAGCAGCTTAAGTAAGGGGACTGAAGCTTTCTTT.

V usage is TRBV2 and J usage is TRBJ2-4; D not resolved. Germline V gene lookup returns CDR1 SNHLY and CDR2 FYNNEI. V lost 1 base to trimming and J lost 4 bases, with 5 bases between them. CDR3 length equals 13 residues. The chain's CDR3 is CASSEGLKNIQYF. CDR3 sequence (DNA): TGTGCCAGCAGTGAAGGACTTAAAAACATTCAGTACTTC.

The V call is TRBV5-1, the J call TRBJ2-6; D unclear. The V end was cut by 0 bases, the J end by 5 bases, with 6 bases between. CDR3 length: 14 amino acids. Germline V gene sequence: CDR1 SGHRS, CDR2 YFSETQ. The CDR3 protein is CASSLDSWANVLTF. For the CDR3, the DNA is TGCGCCAGCAGCTTGGACAGCTGGGCCAACGTCCTGACTTTC.

This chain uses TRBV4-1 with TRBJ1-3, with D tentatively TRBD1 (5 bases). Germline CDR1 MGHRA, CDR2 YSYEKL. The CDR3 covers 18 residues. Trimming left V 1 base short and J 0 bases short, with 16 bases between. The CDR3 here is CASSQVVGRDISGNTIYF. The CDR3 coding sequence is TGCGCCAGCAGCCAAGTAGTAGGCAGGGATATCTCTGGAAACACCATATATTTT.

The CDR3 DNA is TGTGCCAGCAGCCCACGTAGCGGGGTCCGCACAGATACGCAGTATTTT. As protein: CASSPRSGVRTDTQYF. The chain joins TRBV7-8 to TRBJ2-3; 8 positions agree with TRBD2. With V trimmed by 5 bases and J by 1 base, 8 bases remained unmatched. Germline CDR1 reads SGHVS; CDR2 reads FQNEAQ. This CDR3 comprises 16 residues.

The rearrangement joins TRBV5-6 to TRBJ2-7; D unclear. Trimming shortened V by 2 bases and J by 2 bases, and 8 bases separated the two germline ends. The germline gives CDR1 SGHDT, CDR2 YYEEEE. This CDR3 has 13 residues. CDR3 loop: CASSFLETYEQYF. The CDR3 DNA reads TGTGCCAGCAGCTTCTTGGAGACCTACGAGCAGTACTTC.

This clone was detected only once. The V and J genes are TRBV25-1 and TRBJ1-5; TRBD1 aligns across 7 bases. V dropped 3 bases and J dropped 5; count of bases not matched to a gene: 7. This CDR3 spans 15 amino acids. Germline V gene lookup returns CDR1 MGHDK and CDR2 SYGVNS. The CDR3 DNA sequence: TGTGCCAGCAGTGACCCCGACAGGGACGATCAGCCCCAGCATTTT. This translates into CASSDPDRDDQPQHF.